This TCR beta chain was captured in a study of shared T cell receptors in the human thymus. The CDR3 length is 17 residues. J was trimmed by 3 bases and V by 5 bases; bases with no gene match: 10. Germline V CDR1 and CDR2: MDHEN, SYDVKM. Produced via immunoSEQ multiplex PCR; TCRdb's table is partial and in-frame only. This sample has 650,000 to 950,000 clones, with 70% to 90% found just once. These records were also assigned to another study, of human thymus T cells. As reported in that work: Healthy Finnish infants undergoing corrective surgery for congenital heart defects were used as donors. Thymus tissue for the work was resected from patients undergoing corrective heart surgery. Thymic and blood repertoires seemed to show skewed V and J gene use. Reports from related research described highly overlapping thymic repertoires among unrelated individuals.

This chain links TRBV28 with TRBJ1-4, with 9 bases identical to TRBD1. The sample consisted of thymocytes. The sequence derives from a girl under three years old with a congenital heart defect. For the CDR3, the DNA is TGTGCCAGCAGTCCGCCCACCTGGACAGGGGCTAATGAAAAACTGTTTTTT. This translates into CASSPPTWTGANEKLFF.